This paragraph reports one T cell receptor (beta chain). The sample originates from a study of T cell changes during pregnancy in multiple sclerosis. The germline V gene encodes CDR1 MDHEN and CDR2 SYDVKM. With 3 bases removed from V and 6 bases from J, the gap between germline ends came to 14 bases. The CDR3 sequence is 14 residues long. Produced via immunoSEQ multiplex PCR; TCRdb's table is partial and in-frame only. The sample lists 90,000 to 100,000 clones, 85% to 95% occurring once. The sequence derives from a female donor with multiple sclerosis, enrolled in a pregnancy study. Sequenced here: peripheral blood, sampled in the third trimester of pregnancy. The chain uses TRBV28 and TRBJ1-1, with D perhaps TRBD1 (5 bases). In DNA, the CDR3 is TGTGCCAGCAGTTTTGTTGGGGCGCAACCTGAAGCTTTCTTT. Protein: CASSFVGAQPEAFF.